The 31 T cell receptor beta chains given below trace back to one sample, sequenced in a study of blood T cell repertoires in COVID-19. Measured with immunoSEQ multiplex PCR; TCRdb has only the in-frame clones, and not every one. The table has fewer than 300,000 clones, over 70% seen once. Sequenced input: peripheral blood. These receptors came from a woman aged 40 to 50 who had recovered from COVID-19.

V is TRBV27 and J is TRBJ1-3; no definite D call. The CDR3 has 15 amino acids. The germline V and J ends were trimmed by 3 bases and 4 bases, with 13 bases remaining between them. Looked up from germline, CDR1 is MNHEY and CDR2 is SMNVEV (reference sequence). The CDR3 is CASSFNREIGNTIYF. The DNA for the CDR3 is TGTGCCAGCAGTTTTAATAGGGAGATAGGAAACACCATATATTTT.

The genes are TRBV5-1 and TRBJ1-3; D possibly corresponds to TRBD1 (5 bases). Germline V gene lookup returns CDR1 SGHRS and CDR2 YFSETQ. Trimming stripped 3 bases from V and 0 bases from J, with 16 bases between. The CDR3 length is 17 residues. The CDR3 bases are TGCGCCAGCAGCTCCTGGGGGGTCCAGAGCTCTGGAAACACCATATATTTT. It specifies CASSSWGVQSSGNTIYF.

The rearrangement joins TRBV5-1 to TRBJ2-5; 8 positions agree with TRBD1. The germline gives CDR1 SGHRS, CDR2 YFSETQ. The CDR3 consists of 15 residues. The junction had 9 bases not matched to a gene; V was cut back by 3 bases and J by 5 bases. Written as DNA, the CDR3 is TGCGCCAGCAGCTCGCGTGGGACAGGACGGGAGACCCAGTACTTC. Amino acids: CASSSRGTGRETQYF.

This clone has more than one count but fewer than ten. The CDR3, as DNA: TGCGCCAGCAGCCAAGAAACGAGGGGGCAGCCCCAGCATTTT. This codes for CASSQETRGQPQHF. The chain links TRBV4-1 to TRBJ1-5, with a weak D call TRBD1 (6 bases). This CDR3 is 14 amino acids long. The germline V and J ends were trimmed by 0 bases and 7 bases, with 10 bases remaining between them. CDR1 is MGHRA and CDR2 is YSYEKL in the germline V gene.

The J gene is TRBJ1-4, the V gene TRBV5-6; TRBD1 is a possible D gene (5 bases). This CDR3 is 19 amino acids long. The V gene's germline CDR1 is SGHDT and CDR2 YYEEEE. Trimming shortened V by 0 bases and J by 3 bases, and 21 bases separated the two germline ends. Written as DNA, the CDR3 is TGTGCCAGCAGCTTGGCCAGGGATGAGTTCAAAGCAGCTAATGAAAAACTGTTTTTT. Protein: CASSLARDEFKAANEKLFF.

The CDR3 sequence is CASSDFGRENTEAFF. CDR3 bases: TGTGCCAGCAGTGATTTCGGCAGGGAGAACACTGAAGCTTTCTTT. V usage is TRBV2 and J usage is TRBJ1-1; weak D call: TRBD1 (5 bases). The germline V and J ends were trimmed by 3 bases and 1 base, with 12 bases remaining between them. The CDR3 totals 15 residues. Germline V gene lookup returns CDR1 SNHLY and CDR2 FYNNEI.

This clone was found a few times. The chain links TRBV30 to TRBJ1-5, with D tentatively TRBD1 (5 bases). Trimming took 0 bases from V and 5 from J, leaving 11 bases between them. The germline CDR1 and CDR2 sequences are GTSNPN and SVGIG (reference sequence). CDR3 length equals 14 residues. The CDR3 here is CAWSVVQDHQPQHF. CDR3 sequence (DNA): TGTGCCTGGAGTGTAGTACAGGACCATCAGCCCCAGCATTTT.

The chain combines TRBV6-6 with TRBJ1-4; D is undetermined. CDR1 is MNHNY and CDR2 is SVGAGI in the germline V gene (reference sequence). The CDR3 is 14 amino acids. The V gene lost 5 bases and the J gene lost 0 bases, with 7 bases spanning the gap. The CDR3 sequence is CASSPQATNEKLFF. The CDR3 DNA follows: TGTGCCAGCAGTCCCCAGGCAACTAATGAAAAACTGTTTTTT.

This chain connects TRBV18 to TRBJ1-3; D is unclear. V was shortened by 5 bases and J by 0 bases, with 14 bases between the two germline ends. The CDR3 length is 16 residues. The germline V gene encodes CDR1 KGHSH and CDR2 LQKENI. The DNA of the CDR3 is TGTGCCAGCTCAGAAACCATCGGGATCTCTGGAAACACCATATATTTT. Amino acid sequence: CASSETIGISGNTIYF.

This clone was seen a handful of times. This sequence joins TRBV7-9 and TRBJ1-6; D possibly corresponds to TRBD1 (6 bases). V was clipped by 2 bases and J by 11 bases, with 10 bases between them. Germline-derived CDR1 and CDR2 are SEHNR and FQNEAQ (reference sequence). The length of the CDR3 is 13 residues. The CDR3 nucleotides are TGTGCCAGCAGCTTAACGGCAGGGGCACCCCTCCACTTT. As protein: CASSLTAGAPLHF.

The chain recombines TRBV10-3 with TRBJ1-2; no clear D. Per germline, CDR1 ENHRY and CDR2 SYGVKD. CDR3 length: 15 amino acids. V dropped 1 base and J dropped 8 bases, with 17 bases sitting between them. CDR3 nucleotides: TGTGCCATCAGTGAGTGGGTAGGAGTGGAGGAAGGCTACACCTTC. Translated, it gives CAISEWVGVEEGYTF.

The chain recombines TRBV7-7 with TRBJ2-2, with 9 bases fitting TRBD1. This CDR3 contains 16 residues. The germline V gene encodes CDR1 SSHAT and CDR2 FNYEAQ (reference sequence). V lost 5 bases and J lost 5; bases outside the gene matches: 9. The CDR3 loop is CASSPRTGEDTGELFF. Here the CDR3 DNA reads TGTGCCAGCAGCCCAAGGACAGGGGAGGATACCGGGGAGCTGTTTTTT.

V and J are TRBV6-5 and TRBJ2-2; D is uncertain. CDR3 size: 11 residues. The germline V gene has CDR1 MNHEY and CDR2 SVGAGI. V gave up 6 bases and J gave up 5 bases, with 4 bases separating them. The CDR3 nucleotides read TGTGCCAGCAGGAGGACCGGGGAGCTGTTTTTT. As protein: CASRRTGELFF.

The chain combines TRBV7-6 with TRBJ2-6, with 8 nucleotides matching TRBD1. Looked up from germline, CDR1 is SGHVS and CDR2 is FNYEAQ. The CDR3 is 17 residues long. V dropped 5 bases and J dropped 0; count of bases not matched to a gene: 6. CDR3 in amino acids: CASSLRDRHSGANVLTF. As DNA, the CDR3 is TGTGCCAGCAGCCTCCGGGACAGGCACTCTGGGGCCAACGTCCTGACTTTC.

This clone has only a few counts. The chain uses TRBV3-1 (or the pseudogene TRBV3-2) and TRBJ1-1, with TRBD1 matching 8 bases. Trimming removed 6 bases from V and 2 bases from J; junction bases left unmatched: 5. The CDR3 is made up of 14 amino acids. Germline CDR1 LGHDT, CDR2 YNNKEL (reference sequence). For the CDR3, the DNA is TGTGCCAGCAGACAGGGGGGGGTTAACACTGAAGCTTTCTTT. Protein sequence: CASRQGGVNTEAFF.

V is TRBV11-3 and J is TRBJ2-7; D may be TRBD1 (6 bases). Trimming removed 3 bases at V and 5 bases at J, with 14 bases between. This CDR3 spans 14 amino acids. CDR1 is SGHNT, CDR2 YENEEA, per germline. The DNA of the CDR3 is TGTGCCAGCAGCTTGGGTAAGGGGGACAACGAGCAGTACTTC. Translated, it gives CASSLGKGDNEQYF.

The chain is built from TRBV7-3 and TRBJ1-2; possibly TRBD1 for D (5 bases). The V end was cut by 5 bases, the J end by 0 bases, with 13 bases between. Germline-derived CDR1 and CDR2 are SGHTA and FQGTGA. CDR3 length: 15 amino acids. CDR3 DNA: TGTGCCAGCAGCCTCGGACATCCCTCTAACTATGGCTACACCTTC. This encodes CASSLGHPSNYGYTF.

CDR3 amino acids: CASSFQANTEAFF. DNA for the CDR3: TGCGCCAGCAGCTTTCAGGCCAACACTGAAGCTTTCTTT. The chain couples TRBV5-1 to TRBJ1-1; D remains ambiguous. Trimming stripped 2 bases from V and 2 bases from J, with 7 bases between. CDR3 length equals 13 residues. Looked up from germline, CDR1 is SGHRS and CDR2 is YFSETQ.

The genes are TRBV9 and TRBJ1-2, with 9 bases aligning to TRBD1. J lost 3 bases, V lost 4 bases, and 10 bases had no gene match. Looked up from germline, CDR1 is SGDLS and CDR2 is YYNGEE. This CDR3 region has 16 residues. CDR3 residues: CASSSSRDREDYGYTF. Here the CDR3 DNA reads TGTGCCAGCAGCTCGAGCCGGGACAGGGAAGACTATGGCTACACCTTC. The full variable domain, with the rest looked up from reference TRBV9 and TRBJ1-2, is DSGVTQTPKHLITATGQRVTLRCSPRSGDLSVYWYQQSLDQGLQFLIQYYNGEERAKGNILERFSAQQFPDLHSELNLSSLELGDSALYFCASSSSRDREDYGYTFGSGTRLTVV.

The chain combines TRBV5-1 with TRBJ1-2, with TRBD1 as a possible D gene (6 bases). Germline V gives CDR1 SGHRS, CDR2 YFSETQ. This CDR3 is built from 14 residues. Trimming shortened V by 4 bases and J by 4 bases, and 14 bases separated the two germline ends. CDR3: CASSPDSQGYGYTF. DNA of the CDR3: TGCGCCAGCAGCCCGGACAGTCAAGGCTATGGCTACACCTTC.

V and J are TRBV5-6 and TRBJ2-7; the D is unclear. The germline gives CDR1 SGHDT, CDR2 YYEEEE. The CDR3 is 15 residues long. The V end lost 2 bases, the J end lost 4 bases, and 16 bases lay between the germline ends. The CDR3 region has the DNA TGTGCCAGCAGCTTCTTCACGCGAGATCTATACGAGCAGTACTTC. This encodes CASSFFTRDLYEQYF.

Here the CDR3 reads CASGPGTGTHDYYGYTF. For the CDR3, the DNA is TGTGCTAGTGGTCCGGGGACTGGGACCCACGACTACTATGGCTACACCTTC. The chain recombines TRBV12-5 with TRBJ1-2; D is possibly TRBD1 (5 bases). CDR3 length equals 17 residues. Trimming shortened V by 5 bases and J by 3 bases, and 22 bases separated the two germline ends. Germline CDR1 is LGHNT and CDR2 is FRNRAP.

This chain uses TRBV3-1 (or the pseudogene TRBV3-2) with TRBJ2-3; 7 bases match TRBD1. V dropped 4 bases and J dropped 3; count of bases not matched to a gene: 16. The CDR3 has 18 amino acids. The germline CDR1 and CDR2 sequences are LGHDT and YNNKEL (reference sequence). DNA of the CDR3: TGTGCCAGCAGCCCACCCAGAAGCAGGACAGGTGGAACAGATACGCAGTATTTT. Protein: CASSPPRSRTGGTDTQYF.

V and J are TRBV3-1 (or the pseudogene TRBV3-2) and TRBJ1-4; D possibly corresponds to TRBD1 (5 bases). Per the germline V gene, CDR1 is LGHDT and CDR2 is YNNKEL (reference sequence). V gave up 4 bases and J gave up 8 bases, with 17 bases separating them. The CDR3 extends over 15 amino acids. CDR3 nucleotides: TGTGCCAGCAGCCGCCGAGCAGGGAGGCGGGAAAAACTGTTTTTT. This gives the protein CASSRRAGRREKLFF.

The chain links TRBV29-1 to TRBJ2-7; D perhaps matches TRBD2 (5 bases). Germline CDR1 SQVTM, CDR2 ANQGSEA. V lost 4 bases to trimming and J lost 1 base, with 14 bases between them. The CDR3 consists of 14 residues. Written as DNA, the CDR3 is TGCAGCGTTGTCGTCCCGGACTCATCCTACGAGCAGTACTTC. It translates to CSVVVPDSSYEQYF.

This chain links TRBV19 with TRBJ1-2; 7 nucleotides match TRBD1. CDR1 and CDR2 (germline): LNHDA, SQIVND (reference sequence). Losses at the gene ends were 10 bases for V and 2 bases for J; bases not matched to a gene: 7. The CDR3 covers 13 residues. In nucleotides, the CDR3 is TGTGCCACTTCGGGACAGATGAACTATGGCTACACCTTC. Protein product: CATSGQMNYGYTF.

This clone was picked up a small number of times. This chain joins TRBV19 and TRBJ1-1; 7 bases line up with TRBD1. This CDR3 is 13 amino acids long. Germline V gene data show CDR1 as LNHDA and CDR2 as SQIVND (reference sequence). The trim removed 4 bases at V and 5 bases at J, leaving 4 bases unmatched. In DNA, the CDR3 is TGTGCCAGTAGTAGACAGGGCGGGACTGAAGCTTTCTTT. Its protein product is CASSRQGGTEAFF.

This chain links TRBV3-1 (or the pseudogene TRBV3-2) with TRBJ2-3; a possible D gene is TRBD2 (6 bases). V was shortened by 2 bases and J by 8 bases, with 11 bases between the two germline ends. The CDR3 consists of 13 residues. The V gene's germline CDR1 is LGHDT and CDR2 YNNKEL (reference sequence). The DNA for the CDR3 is TGTGCCAGCAGCCAATTTATTAGCGGTACGCAGTATTTT. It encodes CASSQFISGTQYF.

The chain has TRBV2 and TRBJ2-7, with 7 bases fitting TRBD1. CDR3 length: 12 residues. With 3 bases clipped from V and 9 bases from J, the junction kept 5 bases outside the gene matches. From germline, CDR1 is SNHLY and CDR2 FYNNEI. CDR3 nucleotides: TGTGCCAGCAGTGAGTTCAGGGGGTCGCAGTACTTC. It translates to CASSEFRGSQYF.

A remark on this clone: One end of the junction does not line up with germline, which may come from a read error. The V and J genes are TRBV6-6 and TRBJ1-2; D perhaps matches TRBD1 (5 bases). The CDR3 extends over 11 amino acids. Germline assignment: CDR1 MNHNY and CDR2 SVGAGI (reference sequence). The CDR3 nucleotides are TGTGCCAGCAGTTACATGGACATAACATACTTC. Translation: CASSYMDITYF.

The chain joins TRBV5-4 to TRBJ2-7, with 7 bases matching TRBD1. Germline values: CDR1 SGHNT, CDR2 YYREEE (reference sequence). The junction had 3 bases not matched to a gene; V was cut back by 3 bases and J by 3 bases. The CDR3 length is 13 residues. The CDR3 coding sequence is TGTGCCAGCAGCTGGGACAGATACTACGAGCAGTACTTC. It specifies CASSWDRYYEQYF.